Below are 15 T cell receptor beta chains sequenced from a single sample in a study of response to subunit inactivated influenza vaccine. TCRdb re-analysed the RT-PCR reads in MiXCR, keeping a single row per CDR3 protein. The profile shows 650,000 to 800,000 distinct CDR3 sequences, approximately 13% of them singletons. Sequences were derived from PBMCs from blood, sampled 14 to 15 days before vaccination. These receptors came from a man aged 50-60 years who received an inactivated influenza vaccine.

In this sample, this clonotype turned up many times. The J gene is TRBJ2-3, the V gene TRBV6-1, with 11 bases fitting TRBD2. With V trimmed by 5 bases and J by 2 bases, 6 bases remained unmatched. Germline loops: CDR1 MNHNS, CDR2 SASEGT. The CDR3 loop spans 16 amino acids. The CDR3 region has the DNA TGTGCCAGCAGTAGTCTAGCGGGAGGTCTCACAGATACGCAGTATTTT. Its translation: CASSSLAGGLTDTQYF.

This clonotype was seen only a few times. The chain uses TRBV15 and TRBJ1-5; TRBD1 matches 10 bases. Trimming removed 2 bases from V and 7 bases from J; junction bases left unmatched: 8. Per germline, CDR1 LNHNV and CDR2 YYDKDF (reference sequence). The length of the CDR3 is 16 residues. In DNA form, the CDR3 reads TGTGCCACCAGCAGACCTCAGACAGGGGGCAGCCAGCCCCAGCATTTT. This translates into CATSRPQTGGSQPQHF. Full variable domain (rest looked up from reference TRBV15 and TRBJ1-5): DAMVIQNPRYQVTQFGKPVTLSCSQTLNHNVMYWYQQKSSQAPKLLFHYYDKDFNNEADTPDNFQSRRPNTSFCFLDIRSPGLGDTAMYLCATSRPQTGGSQPQHFGDGTRLSIL.

This clonotype was seen only a few times. The chain is built from TRBV7-2 and TRBJ1-1, with TRBD1 matching 7 bases. Germline V gene sequence: CDR1 SGHTA, CDR2 FQGNSA. The J segment lost 1 base and the V segment lost 5 bases, leaving 7 bases of the junction unmatched. The CDR3 runs to 15 residues. The CDR3 nucleotides are TGTGCCAGCAGCACCACCGGGACAGCGAACACTGAAGCTTTCTTT. Residues: CASSTTGTANTEAFF.

There are a few counts of this clonotype. The V call is TRBV19, the J call TRBJ1-2; a weak D match, TRBD1 (6 bases). V was cut by 5 bases and J by 7 bases, with 20 bases left in between. The CDR3 is 15 amino acids. Germline V gene lookup returns CDR1 LNHDA and CDR2 SQIVND (reference sequence). The CDR3 reads CASSPTGFERRGYTF. CDR3 bases: TGTGCCAGTAGTCCTACAGGGTTCGAACGTCGTGGCTACACCTTC.

CDR3 coding DNA: TGTGCCATCCCCAAAGGGACTGAAGCTTTCTTT. This translates into CAIPKGTEAFF. V is TRBV6-5 and J is TRBJ1-1; D not resolved. This CDR3 region has 11 residues. The V end lost 10 bases, the J end lost 5 bases, and 11 bases lay between the germline ends. The germline V gene has CDR1 MNHEY and CDR2 SVGAGI.

The chain combines TRBV10-2 with TRBJ2-1, with a weak D call TRBD2 (6 bases). This CDR3 has 10 residues. Trimming shortened V by 8 bases and J by 10 bases, and 9 bases separated the two germline ends. Germline V gene lookup returns CDR1 WSHSY and CDR2 SAAADI. CDR3 in amino acids: CASLGGEQFF. The CDR3 DNA reads TGCGCCAGCTTAGGAGGGGAGCAGTTCTTC.

The gene calls are TRBV5-1 and TRBJ2-2, with a possible D match to TRBD1 (5 bases). The CDR3 is 17 amino acids. Germline V gives CDR1 SGHRS, CDR2 YFSETQ. Between the trimmed V and J ends, which lost 3 bases and 1 base, there was a span of 16 bases. CDR3 in amino acids: CASSSNPGLGNTGELFF. In DNA, the CDR3 is TGCGCCAGCAGCTCGAATCCAGGGTTAGGGAACACCGGGGAGCTGTTTTTT.

The chain has TRBV5-1 and TRBJ2-1; D unresolved. Germline CDR1 and CDR2: SGHRS and YFSETQ. The CDR3 is 13 residues long. Trimming cost V 5 bases and J 4 bases, with 10 bases left between them. CDR3 sequence: CASRSDGYNEQFF. The CDR3 DNA reads as TGCGCCAGCAGATCTGACGGATACAATGAGCAGTTCTTC.

The chain links TRBV20-1 to TRBJ2-7, with 8 bases fitting TRBD1. Trimming removed 1 base from V and 5 bases from J; junction bases left unmatched: 4. CDR3 length: 13 residues. Germline lookup yields CDR1 DFQATT and CDR2 SNEGSKA (reference sequence). CDR3 sequence: CSARGQGRHEQYF. CDR3 sequence (DNA): TGCAGTGCTAGAGGACAGGGGAGACACGAGCAGTACTTC.

The chain joins TRBV19 to TRBJ1-5; 8 bases are a match to TRBD1. Per germline, CDR1 LNHDA and CDR2 SQIVND (reference sequence). The CDR3 length is 15 residues. V trimming: 6 bases; J trimming: 3 bases; junction bases outside the gene matches: 7. Here the CDR3 DNA reads TGTGCCAGTAGGACGGGACAGGCGATCAATCAGCCCCAGCATTTT. As protein: CASRTGQAINQPQHF.

V and J are TRBV5-1 and TRBJ1-1, with TRBD1 matching over 8 bases. Trimming took 3 bases from V and 11 from J; bases not matched to a gene: 15. The germline V gene has CDR1 SGHRS and CDR2 YFSETQ. The CDR3 consists of 15 residues. In DNA, the CDR3 is TGCGCCAGCAGCTCGCAGGGGGCGGGCGTAGGCAGCGCTTTCTTT. Amino acids: CASSSQGAGVGSAFF.

This clonotype has a count of ten or more. At one of its ends the junction is not consistent with the germline gene, which may arise from a read error. The rearrangement links TRBV3-1 to TRBJ2-2; tentative D call: TRBD1 (6 bases). The CDR3 runs 14 residues. CDR1 is LGHDT and CDR2 is YNNKEL in the germline V gene (reference sequence). The CDR3 DNA reads TGCGCCAGCAGCCAGGGACAGAACACCGGGGAGCTGTTTTTT. Translating gives CASSQGQNTGELFF.

This clonotype was seen a few times. This CDR3 is CASSVSGQGAGNEQFF. CDR3 bases: TGTGCCAGCAGTGTCTCGGGACAGGGGGCAGGAAATGAGCAGTTCTTC. The J gene is TRBJ2-1, the V gene TRBV28; TRBD1 aligns across 12 bases. Trimming removed 5 bases from V and 7 bases from J; junction bases left unmatched: 9. Per germline, CDR1 MDHEN and CDR2 SYDVKM. This CDR3 contains 16 residues.

V gene TRBV10-3 combines with J gene TRBJ1-1; no clear D. This CDR3 spans 14 amino acids. Trimming pared 5 bases from V and 4 bases from J, leaving 14 bases between. Germline values: CDR1 ENHRY, CDR2 SYGVKD. The CDR3 DNA is TGTGCCATCAGTACTGAGTGGAGTACCACTGAAGCTTTCTTT. It is translated as CAISTEWSTTEAFF.

This clonotype was found many times. This rearrangement joins TRBV14 to TRBJ1-6; D ambiguous. The CDR3 sequence is 12 residues long. In germline, CDR1 is SGHDN, CDR2 FVKESK. V shed 7 bases and J shed 10 bases, with 11 bases lying between them. In DNA form, the CDR3 reads TGTGCCAGCAACAAAGGTGGCTCACCCCTCCACTTT. As protein: CASNKGGSPLHF.